This section outlines one TCR beta chain sequence together with its context. Its antigen is unidentified. The sample belongs to a study of CD8 T cells in ankylosing spondylitis. Study observations and caveats: There was reportedly significant enrichment of clones that were disease-linked in matched ankylosing spondylitis synovial fluid. A TCR beta motif of about 8 highly homologous variants appeared characteristic of ankylosing spondylitis blood.

A quantitative 5'-RACE method, one with molecular barcodes, was used to make TCR beta libraries. A single record per CDR3 protein comes from TCRdb applying MiXCR to the 5' RACE reads. The repertoire holds 650,000 to 800,000 distinct CDR3 sequences, with roughly 19% as singletons. Germline V gives CDR1 SGHTA, CDR2 FQGNSA. Germline trimming cut 1 base from V and 2 bases from J; bases unmatched to any gene: 3. This CDR3 has 16 residues. This chain connects TRBV7-2 to TRBJ2-1, with 9 bases fitting TRBD2. This receptor was obtained from a male donor with ankylosing spondylitis. The sequencing sample was made of blood, either unsorted or a sorted T cell fraction (not recorded which). The CDR3 spells CASSLDSGGPYNEQFF. The CDR3 DNA reads as TGTGCCAGCAGCTTAGATAGCGGGGGCCCCTACAATGAGCAGTTCTTC. The entire variable domain, with the rest obtained from reference TRBV7-2 and TRBJ2-1, is as follows: GAGVSQSPSNKVTEKGKDVELRCDPISGHTALYWYRQSLGQGLEFLIYFQGNSAPDKSGLPSDRFSAERTGGSVSTLTIQRTQQEDSAVYLCASSLDSGGPYNEQFFGPGTRLTVL.